The 21 T cell receptor beta chains given below trace back to one sample, sequenced in a study of Ad26.COV2.S vaccination and SARS-CoV-2 variants. The treatment denotes: 15 to 20 received Ad26.COV2.S at low or high dose, single or two shots; about 5 received placebo; per-sample allocation not given. Sampling happened 63 days after the first vaccine or placebo injection. This table comes from immunoSEQ multiplex PCR, and its TCRdb copy is limited to in-frame clones, with some not included. The sample shows about 680,000 clones, about 89% of them seen only once. The input for sequencing was peripheral blood, taken in a trial of Ad26.COV2.S vaccine versus placebo. Receptors originate from a person between 18 and 59 years old who received the Ad26.COV2.S COVID-19 vaccine or a placebo.

On this clone: Within the sample, other DNA sequences also encode this same CDR3. This chain connects TRBV7-2 to TRBJ2-7, with D possibly TRBD2 on 7 matching bases. In germline, CDR1 is SGHTA, CDR2 FQGNSA. This CDR3 spans 14 amino acids. V dropped 1 base and J dropped 2 bases, with 9 bases sitting between them. CDR3 loop: CASSLEGGPYEQYF. The CDR3 nucleotides read TGTGCCAGCAGCTTAGAGGGGGGGCCCTACGAGCAGTACTTC.

The genes are TRBV5-6 and TRBJ1-1; 8 nucleotides align to TRBD1. The CDR3 sequence is 16 residues long. Germline-derived CDR1 and CDR2 are SGHDT and YYEEEE. The junction had 13 bases not matched to a gene; V was cut back by 8 bases and J by 1 base. CDR3 sequence reads: CASIPGTGLPNTEAFF. CDR3 nucleotides: TGTGCCAGTATTCCCGGGACAGGCCTACCGAACACTGAAGCTTTCTTT.

This clone was detected once. This chain joins TRBV7-2 and TRBJ1-1; D possibly corresponds to TRBD1 (5 bases). Trimming removed 1 base at V and 4 bases at J, with 16 bases between. The CDR3 totals 16 residues. Germline CDR1 and CDR2: SGHTA and FQGNSA. CDR3 sequence reads: CASSLGEEGLSTEAFF. The CDR3 DNA reads TGTGCCAGCAGCTTAGGGGAAGAGGGGCTGAGCACTGAAGCTTTCTTT.

This sequence joins TRBV6-5 and TRBJ2-2; D possibly corresponds to TRBD2 (6 bases). The V end lost 8 bases, the J end lost 5 bases, and 15 bases lay between the germline ends. Germline-derived CDR1 and CDR2 are MNHEY and SVGAGI. The CDR3 extends over 14 amino acids. CDR3 nucleotide sequence: TGTGCCAGCCGTTCCCTGGGGGGTACCGGGGAGCTGTTTTTT. Residues: CASRSLGGTGELFF.

The rearrangement uses TRBV5-5 and TRBJ2-3; D gene unclear. Trimming stripped 2 bases from V and 2 bases from J, with 15 bases between. Looked up from germline, CDR1 is SGHKS and CDR2 is YYEKEE (reference sequence). This CDR3 contains 16 residues. CDR3 DNA sequence: TGTGCCAGCAGCTTTTGGGCGTCTCGATTCACAGATACGCAGTATTTT. Protein product: CASSFWASRFTDTQYF.

The gene calls are TRBV19 and TRBJ2-1, with TRBD1 identical over 7 bases. There are 14 residues in the CDR3. Germline trimming cut 8 bases from V and 10 bases from J; bases unmatched to any gene: 14. Per germline, CDR1 LNHDA and CDR2 SQIVND (reference sequence). CDR3 bases: TGTGCCAGTGGCGGTGACAGGGTATCGTGGGAGCAGTTCTTC. It codes for CASGGDRVSWEQFF.

The J gene is TRBJ1-1, the V gene TRBV19; TRBD1 agrees at 10 bases. CDR3 length: 15 amino acids. The V and J ends lost 3 bases and 5 bases, in that order; junction bases with no gene match: 6. Looked up from germline, CDR1 is LNHDA and CDR2 is SQIVND (reference sequence). This CDR3 reads CASSMWGQGKTEAFF. In nucleotides, the CDR3 is TGTGCCAGTAGTATGTGGGGACAGGGGAAAACTGAAGCTTTCTTT.

The CDR3 is CASSARDTQYF. CDR3 DNA sequence: TGTGCCAGCAGCGCTAGGGATACGCAGTATTTT. The V gene is TRBV7-9, the J gene TRBJ2-3; D remains ambiguous. CDR3 length: 11 residues. V lost 5 bases and J 6 bases, leaving 6 bases between the germline ends. Looked up from germline, CDR1 is SEHNR and CDR2 is FQNEAQ (reference sequence).

The CDR3 loop reads CATSDSLLTGELFF. The CDR3 DNA reads TGTGCCACCAGTGATTCGTTACTCACCGGGGAGCTGTTTTTT. This chain joins TRBV24-1 and TRBJ2-2; D remains unclear. Germline V CDR1 and CDR2: KGHDR, SFDVKD. V was shortened by 2 bases and J by 4 bases, with 7 bases between the two germline ends. The CDR3 is 14 residues long.

V and J are TRBV6-1 and TRBJ2-2, with a weak D call TRBD2 (7 bases). CDR1 and CDR2 from the germline V gene are MNHNS and SASEGT. Trimming took off 6 bases at V and 4 bases at J, with 12 bases between the two ends. There are 14 residues in the CDR3. The CDR3 DNA reads as TGTGCCAGCAGAGGGGGAGGGGCCACCGGGGAGCTGTTTTTT. Amino acids: CASRGGGATGELFF.

CDR3 sequence reads: CAWNPRGYEQYF. The DNA for the CDR3 is TGTGCCTGGAACCCCCGGGGCTACGAGCAGTACTTC. V and J are TRBV30 and TRBJ2-7, with D perhaps TRBD2 (5 bases). Germline V gene lookup returns CDR1 GTSNPN and CDR2 SVGIG (reference sequence). Trimming stripped 4 bases from V and 3 bases from J, with 10 bases between. The CDR3 has 12 amino acids. The whole variable domain, filled in from reference TRBV30 and TRBJ2-7, reads SQTIHQWPATLVQPVGSPLSLECTVEGTSNPNLYWYRQAAGRGLQLLFYSVGIGQISSEVPQNLSASRPQDRQFILSSKKLLLSDSGFYLCAWNPRGYEQYFGPGTRLTVT.

The chain is built from TRBV7-2 and TRBJ2-5; no clear D gene. CDR1 is SGHTA and CDR2 is FQGNSA in the germline V gene. V shed 6 bases and J shed 6 bases, with 11 bases lying between them. This CDR3 spans 12 amino acids. This CDR3 reads CASSTDGQTQYF. CDR3 DNA: TGTGCCAGCAGTACCGACGGCCAGACCCAGTACTTC.

This rearrangement joins TRBV3-1 (or the pseudogene TRBV3-2) to TRBJ2-6; TRBD1 aligns across 8 bases. The V segment lost 4 bases and the J segment 0 bases; nucleotides outside the gene matches: 11. The CDR3 has 19 residues. Germline CDR1 and CDR2: LGHDT and YNNKEL (reference sequence). CDR3 sequence (DNA): TGTGCCAGCAGCCCCATAAAGGGACAGGCTCGCTCTGGGGCCAACGTCCTGACTTTC. The encoded protein is CASSPIKGQARSGANVLTF.

V and J are TRBV11-2 and TRBJ2-3, with 8 nucleotides matching TRBD2. In germline, CDR1 is SGHAT, CDR2 FQNNGV. With V trimmed by 4 bases and J by 7 bases, 13 bases remained unmatched. The CDR3 consists of 16 residues. The CDR3 DNA is TGTGCCAGCAGCTCAGGGGTTAGCGGGGCTTCCCATACGCAGTATTTT. Encoded protein: CASSSGVSGASHTQYF.

This sequence joins TRBV30 and TRBJ1-3, with 8 bases that match TRBD1. Germline V gene sequence: CDR1 GTSNPN, CDR2 SVGIG (reference sequence). The CDR3 totals 14 residues. V lost 5 bases to trimming and J lost 0 bases; unmatched junction nucleotides: 3. Written as DNA, the CDR3 is TGTGCCTGGTCGACAGGGGTCTCTGGAAACACCATATATTTT. It specifies CAWSTGVSGNTIYF.

The rearrangement uses TRBV20-1 and TRBJ1-3; D not resolved. The CDR3 consists of 14 residues. Germline loops: CDR1 DFQATT, CDR2 SNEGSKA (reference sequence). V lost 6 bases and J lost 1, with 13 bases in between. CDR3 residues: CSASSWRSGNTIYF. Written as DNA, the CDR3 is TGCAGTGCCAGTTCATGGCGTTCTGGAAACACCATATATTTT.

This clone was picked up one time. The CDR3 region has the DNA TGTGCCAGCAGTCTGGGCGGCGGAGGTTCGGAGACCCAGTACTTC. Its translation is CASSLGGGGSETQYF. The chain combines TRBV2 with TRBJ2-5; tentatively, D is TRBD2 (5 bases). The ends were cut back, 5 bases at V and 5 bases at J, with 18 bases in the middle. The CDR3 consists of 15 residues. CDR1 and CDR2 from the germline V gene are SNHLY and FYNNEI.

A single count supports this clone. This chain uses TRBV24-1 with TRBJ1-5; 10 bases are shared with TRBD1. CDR3 length equals 16 residues. Germline CDR1 KGHDR, CDR2 SFDVKD. V shed 3 bases and J 5 bases; nucleotides not matched to a gene: 6. The CDR3 protein is CATSDPRTGGDQPQHF. CDR3 DNA sequence: TGTGCCACCAGTGATCCCCGGACAGGGGGGGATCAGCCCCAGCATTTT.

The rearrangement joins TRBV13 to TRBJ1-5; D gene ambiguous. CDR1 and CDR2 (germline): PRHDT, FYEKMQ (reference sequence). This CDR3 region has 14 residues. The ends were cut back, 3 bases at V and 2 bases at J, with 8 bases in the middle. The CDR3 DNA follows: TGTGCCAGCAGCTTTGGGAGGGGCAATCAGCCCCAGCATTTT. Translation gives CASSFGRGNQPQHF.

The genes are TRBV6-5 and TRBJ2-7, with D perhaps TRBD1 (6 bases). CDR3 length: 14 residues. Trimming took 8 bases from V and 2 from J, leaving 16 bases between them. The V gene's germline CDR1 is MNHEY and CDR2 SVGAGI. The CDR3 loop reads CASSRTAGPYEQYF. The DNA for the CDR3 is TGTGCCAGCTCTCGGACAGCTGGCCCCTACGAGCAGTACTTC.

J is TRBJ2-3 and V is TRBV3-1 (or the pseudogene TRBV3-2); 13 nucleotides match TRBD2. J lost 2 bases, V lost 6 bases, and 11 bases had no gene match. Germline V CDR1 and CDR2: LGHDT, YNNKEL (reference sequence). The CDR3 is 18 residues long. In nucleotides, the CDR3 is TGTGCCAGCAGACCAGCCCTGGGACTAGCGGGGTTCACAGATACGCAGTATTTT. Translating it yields CASRPALGLAGFTDTQYF.